Given below is one T cell receptor (beta chain) in context. The sample belongs to a study of blood T cell repertoires in COVID-19. About the study: COVID-19 samples from acute and convalescent phases originated in the United States, Italy and Spain.

V lost 1 base and J 6 bases, leaving 14 bases between the germline ends. Germline V gives CDR1 GTSNPN, CDR2 SVGIG (reference sequence). This CDR3 has 14 residues. Those enrolled, adults aged about 18 to 89 years, came from 25 or so US areas. TCRdb's copy holds only in-frame clones and misses some; the assay was immunoSEQ multiplex PCR. There are some 300,000 clones in the sample; 85% to 90% occur only once, and 3.5% to 4.5% lies in the top ten. The sample consisted of PBMCs or T cells enriched from blood (not recorded which). This chain joins TRBV30 and TRBJ2-3; D is uncertain. This clonotype was sampled from a woman under 30 with acute COVID-19. The CDR3 coding sequence is TGTGCCTGGAGTGGCCGCCTAGGTTGGGATACGCAGTATTTT. This encodes CAWSGRLGWDTQYF. Full variable domain (missing parts from reference TRBV30 and TRBJ2-3): SQTIHQWPATLVQPVGSPLSLECTVEGTSNPNLYWYRQAAGRGLQLLFYSVGIGQISSEVPQNLSASRPQDRQFILSSKKLLLSDSGFYLCAWSGRLGWDTQYFGPGTRLTVL.